This TCR beta chain was recorded in a study of vaccination and CD4 T cells after COVID-19. Study details: Samples were taken after vaccination, a median of around 78 days after dose two, with a range of 14 to 241. Overlapping SARS-CoV-2, HCoV-NL63, HCoV-OC43 and HCoV-229E spike peptides were used to stimulate cells. Study-level findings and limits: With convalescent patients, a median roughly 88% of reactive clones emerged solely after vaccination.

Oncomine TCR Beta short-read sequencing was applied to DNA from cultured CD4+ T cells. Genomic DNA was isolated from CD4+ T cells that had been cultured. In TCRdb, the PCR reads were re-called with MiXCR into one record per CDR3 protein. The sample contains about 18,000 distinct CDR3 sequences, 70% of which appear only once. The treatment here: approximately 9-day PBMC culture with coronavirus spike peptide pools or control peptides (ViraFEST assay). Comments on this clonotype: No antigen is known for it.

The CDR3 spans 17 residues. V shed 6 bases and J 1 base; nucleotides not matched to a gene: 7. Per germline, CDR1 MNHEY and CDR2 SVGEGT. Sequencing was carried out using CD4+ T cells from blood, cultured in vitro. This chain links TRBV6-2 or TRBV6-3 with TRBJ2-4, with 12 bases aligning to TRBD1. This TCR derives from a human donor who had recovered from COVID-19. Here the CDR3 reads CASSPTGTGGAKNIQYF. The CDR3 DNA follows: TGTGCCAGCAGCCCAACCGGGACAGGGGGCGCCAAAAACATTCAGTACTTC.